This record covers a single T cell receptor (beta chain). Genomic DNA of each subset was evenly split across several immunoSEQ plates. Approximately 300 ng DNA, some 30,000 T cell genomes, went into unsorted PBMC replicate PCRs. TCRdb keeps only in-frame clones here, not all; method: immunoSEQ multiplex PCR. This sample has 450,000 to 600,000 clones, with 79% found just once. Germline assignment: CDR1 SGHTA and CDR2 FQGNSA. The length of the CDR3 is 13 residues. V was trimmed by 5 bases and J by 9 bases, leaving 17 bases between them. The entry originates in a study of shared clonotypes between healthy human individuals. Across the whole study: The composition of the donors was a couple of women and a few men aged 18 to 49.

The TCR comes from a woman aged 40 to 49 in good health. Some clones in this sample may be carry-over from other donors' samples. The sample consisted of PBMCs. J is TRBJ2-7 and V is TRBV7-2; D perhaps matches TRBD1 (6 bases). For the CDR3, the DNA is TGTGCCAGCAGCCCTCGCCGGGACATTGCGCAGTACTTC. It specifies CASSPRRDIAQYF.